This T cell receptor (beta chain) is from a study of naive and memory T cell subsets. Study-wide points: Possibly reflecting memory cells re-expressing CD45RA, a few larger clonotypes occurred in naive repertoires, especially CD8.

Overnight CMV lysate stimulation of fresh PBMCs defined donor CMV status by CD4+ IFNgamma. CD4 T cells were positively selected, then CD8 T cells from the CD4-negative fraction. Cells stained for CD3, CD4, CD8, CD45RA and CD27 were sorted into four subsets. An equimolar mix of two oligonucleotides served as the beta constant-region primer for TRBC1 and TRBC2. Four rounds of PCR amplified the ligated cDNA using nested alpha and beta constant-region primers plus SP2. TCRdb reanalysed the UMI-ligation and nested PCR reads using MiXCR and keeps one entry per CDR3 protein. The top ten clones hold about 0.14% of a sample with over 90,000 distinct CDR3 sequences, approximately 11% of them seen once. Per germline, CDR1 SQVTM and CDR2 ANQGSEA. Trimming removed 7 bases from V and 5 bases from J; junction bases left unmatched: 11. This CDR3 region has 14 residues. On this clonotype: What it binds is not known.

This chain connects TRBV29-1 to TRBJ2-7; 10 bases are shared with TRBD1. Sequenced: naive CD4+ T cells from blood. This receptor was taken from a human donor in good health. In nucleotides, the CDR3 is TGCAGCGCCGCCGACAGGGGGCGCGTGAACGAGCAGTACTTC. Protein: CSAADRGRVNEQYF.